A single sample gave rise to the 30 T cell receptor beta chains below, sequenced in a study of T-cell memory formation after mild COVID-19. One entry per CDR3 protein, called by TCRdb with MiXCR from the 5' RACE reads. Of about 210,000 distinct CDR3 sequences listed, under 12% are singletons. Sequenced: PBMCs or a T cell subset sorted from them (not recorded which). The receptor set was obtained from a man aged 18 to 29 who had mild COVID-19 (a few samples of this study predate the infection). Cell type and time point are not known.

This clonotype has a handful of counts. V usage is TRBV6-5 and J usage is TRBJ1-2; 7 nucleotides match TRBD1. Germline values: CDR1 MNHEY, CDR2 SVGAGI. The V and J ends lost 10 bases and 7 bases, in that order; junction bases with no gene match: 12. CDR3 size: 13 residues. CDR3 protein: CAIGTDIKAGYTF. The DNA for the CDR3 is TGTGCCATTGGGACAGACATTAAGGCTGGCTACACCTTC.

The V gene is TRBV9, the J gene TRBJ2-4, with D possibly being TRBD2 (6 bases). V gave up 0 bases and J gave up 6 bases, with 10 bases separating them. Germline loops: CDR1 SGDLS, CDR2 YYNGEE. The CDR3 contains 14 residues. The CDR3 DNA sequence: TGTGCCAGCAGCGTAGGGACTATTCTAAACATTCAGTACTTC. Encoded protein: CASSVGTILNIQYF. Full variable domain (outside the CDR3, taken from reference TRBV9 and TRBJ2-4): DSGVTQTPKHLITATGQRVTLRCSPRSGDLSVYWYQQSLDQGLQFLIQYYNGEERAKGNILERFSAQQFPDLHSELNLSSLELGDSALYFCASSVGTILNIQYFGAGTRLSVL.

The rearrangement uses TRBV11-2 and TRBJ2-1; D possibly corresponds to TRBD1 (8 bases). Trimming took 5 bases from V and 5 from J, leaving 16 bases between them. The CDR3 extends over 15 amino acids. Germline values: CDR1 SGHAT, CDR2 FQNNGV. CDR3 nucleotides: TGTGCCAGCAGCATCGACAGGGGAGGGAACAATGAGCAGTTCTTC. As protein: CASSIDRGGNNEQFF.

This clonotype was detected a few times. This chain joins TRBV20-1 and TRBJ2-1, with 7 bases lining up with TRBD2. There are 16 residues in the CDR3. The germline V gene has CDR1 DFQATT and CDR2 SNEGSKA (reference sequence). Trimming removed 1 base from V and 1 base from J; junction bases left unmatched: 7. The chain's CDR3 is CSARASSGASYNEQFF. DNA of the CDR3: TGCAGTGCTAGAGCCTCCAGCGGGGCGTCCTACAATGAGCAGTTCTTC.

This chain uses TRBV6-2 or TRBV6-3 with TRBJ1-2, with 8 bases that match TRBD1. The CDR3 is 13 amino acids. Germline CDR1 and CDR2: MNHEY and SVGEGT. Trimming removed 5 bases from V and 8 bases from J; junction bases left unmatched: 7. The CDR3 reads CASSQTGERGYTF. The CDR3, as DNA: TGTGCCAGCAGTCAGACAGGGGAGAGAGGCTACACCTTC.

This clonotype was recorded at least ten times. The chain links TRBV12-3 or TRBV12-4 to TRBJ2-6; a weak D match, TRBD2 (6 bases). Trimming stripped 4 bases from V and 0 bases from J, with 10 bases between. The length of the CDR3 is 16 residues. The CDR3 bases are TGTGCCAGCAGTTCCCCCGGGAGCTCTGGGGCCAACGTCCTGACTTTC. It encodes CASSSPGSSGANVLTF.

This clonotype came up many times. V gene TRBV6-2 or TRBV6-3 combines with J gene TRBJ2-6, with D perhaps matching TRBD1 (5 bases). The CDR3 spans 18 residues. V was clipped by 1 base and J by 2 bases, with 15 bases between them. The germline CDR1 and CDR2 sequences are MNHEY and SVGEGT. For the CDR3, the DNA is TGTGCCAGCAGTTACTTTTCAGGGAAAGTTGCTGGGGCCAACGTCCTGACTTTC. It codes for CASSYFSGKVAGANVLTF.

There are a few counts of this clonotype. The chain joins TRBV7-7 to TRBJ2-7; D remains unclear. The CDR3 length is 13 residues. Trimming stripped 4 bases from V and 6 bases from J, with 13 bases between. CDR1 and CDR2 from the germline V gene are SSHAT and FNYEAQ (reference sequence). CDR3 nucleotides: TGTGCCAGCAGCTCAACTAAGGGTGGCGAGCAGTACTTC. The encoded protein is CASSSTKGGEQYF.

This clonotype came up many times. This chain links TRBV12-3 or TRBV12-4 with TRBJ1-6; the D gene is possibly TRBD1 (5 bases). The germline V and J ends were trimmed by 3 bases and 10 bases, with 10 bases remaining between them. The CDR3 length is 13 residues. The CDR3 loop is CASSFTPGSPLHF. CDR3 bases: TGTGCCAGCAGTTTTACACCAGGGTCACCCCTCCACTTT.

This clonotype showed up just a few times. The genes are TRBV29-1 and TRBJ2-3, with a weak D call TRBD1 (5 bases). Trimming removed 4 bases from V and 2 bases from J, with 10 bases in between. Germline CDR1 SQVTM, CDR2 ANQGSEA. The CDR3 extends over 13 amino acids. This CDR3 reads CSVGGGPTDTQYF. The CDR3 DNA is TGCAGCGTTGGGGGCGGTCCCACAGATACGCAGTATTTT.

At least ten counts were recorded for this clonotype. The gene calls are TRBV7-2 and TRBJ2-3, with a possible D match to TRBD2 (5 bases). Deletions cut 5 bases from V and 5 bases from J, with 8 bases between. The CDR3 loop spans 12 amino acids. Per germline, CDR1 SGHTA and CDR2 FQGNSA. CDR3 nucleotide sequence: TGTGCCAGCAGCCCCGAGGGAGATACGCAGTATTTT. Translated, it gives CASSPEGDTQYF.

There are many counts of this clonotype. The J gene is TRBJ2-2, the V gene TRBV7-6; 7 bases agree with TRBD1. Germline assignment: CDR1 SGHVS and CDR2 FNYEAQ. After removal of 5 bases from V and 0 bases from J, the junction contained 3 bases not matched to a gene. This CDR3 spans 15 amino acids. Here the CDR3 DNA reads TGTGCCAGCAGCCAAGGGGGCTCGAACACCGGGGAGCTGTTTTTT. This gives the protein CASSQGGSNTGELFF.

The chain has TRBV4-3 and TRBJ2-7; tentatively, D is TRBD1 (5 bases). This CDR3 is 15 amino acids long. Trimming stripped 5 bases from V and 2 bases from J, with 16 bases between. Germline assignment: CDR1 LGHNA and CDR2 YSLEER. CDR3 loop: CASSYFRDSPYEQYF. The CDR3 nucleotides are TGCGCCAGCAGCTATTTCCGAGACAGCCCCTACGAGCAGTACTTC.

The V gene is TRBV10-3, the J gene TRBJ1-1; the D is unclear. The length of the CDR3 is 16 residues. Trimming removed 0 bases at V and 0 bases at J, with 11 bases between. Germline lookup yields CDR1 ENHRY and CDR2 SYGVKD. The DNA for the CDR3 is TGTGCCATCAGTGAGTCGAAGGCTCGCATGAACACTGAAGCTTTCTTT. This gives the protein CAISESKARMNTEAFF.

This clonotype has just a few counts. This chain connects TRBV11-2 to TRBJ2-7, with 11 bases aligning to TRBD2. Germline V gives CDR1 SGHAT, CDR2 FQNNGV. V shed 4 bases and J 4 bases; nucleotides not matched to a gene: 12. The CDR3 has 17 amino acids. DNA for the CDR3: TGTGCCAGCAGCTCCGGATTTAGCGGGGGGGCGAGGTACGAGCAGTACGTC. This codes for CASSSGFSGGARYEQYV.

The chain is built from TRBV2 and TRBJ2-5, with D tentatively TRBD2 (6 bases). The CDR3 totals 14 residues. V was trimmed by 3 bases and J by 6 bases, leaving 14 bases between them. The germline V gene has CDR1 SNHLY and CDR2 FYNNEI. This chain's CDR3 is CASSEGSAGKTQYF. The CDR3 nucleotides are TGTGCCAGCAGTGAGGGGTCGGCGGGGAAGACCCAGTACTTC. The full variable domain, completed using reference TRBV2 and TRBJ2-5, is EPEVTQTPSHQVTQMGQEVILRCVPISNHLYFYWYRQILGQKVEFLVSFYNNEISEKSEIFDDQFSVERPDGSNFTLKIRSTKLEDSAMYFCASSEGSAGKTQYFGPGTRLLVL.

This clonotype was observed a few times. The rearrangement uses TRBV19 and TRBJ1-5; 9 bases line up with TRBD1. With V trimmed by 7 bases and J by 3 bases, 7 bases remained unmatched. This CDR3 spans 15 amino acids. Germline V gene sequence: CDR1 LNHDA, CDR2 SQIVND (reference sequence). CDR3 nucleotide sequence: TGTGCCAGTACCCTTGGACAGGGGACCAATCAGCCCCAGCATTTT. It translates to CASTLGQGTNQPQHF.

The V and J genes are TRBV20-1 and TRBJ2-7; D gene ambiguous. This CDR3 is 12 amino acids long. V was cut by 4 bases and J by 1 base, with 8 bases left in between. Germline loops: CDR1 DFQATT, CDR2 SNEGSKA (reference sequence). Written as DNA, the CDR3 is TGCAGTGCTACTCGAAGGTCCTACGAGCAGTACTTC. It specifies CSATRRSYEQYF.

Ten or more counts support this clonotype. CDR3 residues: CASSLTDQETQYF. The CDR3, as DNA: TGCGCCAGCAGCTTAACGGACCAAGAGACCCAGTACTTC. The V gene is TRBV4-3, the J gene TRBJ2-5; no firm D call. The CDR3 sequence is 13 residues long. V was pared by 5 bases and J by 0 bases, with 7 bases between. Germline values: CDR1 LGHNA, CDR2 YSLEER.

This clonotype was detected only a few times. The rearrangement joins TRBV14 to TRBJ1-6; possible D gene TRBD1, 5 bases. Germline V gene lookup returns CDR1 SGHDN and CDR2 FVKESK. The CDR3 has 12 residues. The V end lost 3 bases, the J end lost 8 bases, and 5 bases lay between the germline ends. The CDR3 here is CASSQGDSPLHF. Written as DNA, the CDR3 is TGTGCCAGCAGCCAGGGGGATTCACCCCTCCACTTT.

This clonotype was counted a few times. The rearrangement uses TRBV20-1 and TRBJ1-1; tentatively, D is TRBD1 (5 bases). Per germline, CDR1 DFQATT and CDR2 SNEGSKA (reference sequence). There are 12 residues in the CDR3. The V end lost 3 bases, the J end lost 6 bases, and 11 bases lay between the germline ends. This chain's CDR3 is CSARQGGAEAFF. DNA of the CDR3: TGCAGTGCTAGGCAGGGCGGCGCTGAAGCTTTCTTT.

The table lists this clonotype with many counts. V and J are TRBV20-1 and TRBJ2-3, with 7 nucleotides matching TRBD2. With V trimmed by 6 bases and J by 1 base, 10 bases remained unmatched. From germline, CDR1 is DFQATT and CDR2 SNEGSKA (reference sequence). The CDR3 is 15 residues long. CDR3 residues: CSAGRAGQGTDTQYF. CDR3 DNA sequence: TGCAGTGCGGGGAGGGCGGGCCAGGGCACAGATACGCAGTATTTT.

This clonotype was detected a few times. V usage is TRBV3-1 and J usage is TRBJ1-6; no clear D. The V gene lost 0 bases and the J gene lost 10 bases, with 10 bases spanning the gap. The CDR3 spans 14 residues. Germline V gives CDR1 LGHDT, CDR2 YNNKEL (reference sequence). CDR3 bases: TGTGCCAGCAGCCAAGATTTCAGGACCTCACCCCTCCACTTT. Protein product: CASSQDFRTSPLHF.

This clonotype was counted many times. The rearrangement uses TRBV5-1 and TRBJ2-6; D unclear. The ends were cut back, 0 bases at V and 2 bases at J, with 9 bases in the middle. The germline V gene has CDR1 SGHRS and CDR2 YFSETQ. The CDR3 covers 16 residues. This chain's CDR3 is CASSLEVVPGANVLTF. The CDR3 bases are TGCGCCAGCAGCTTGGAGGTCGTGCCTGGGGCCAACGTCCTGACTTTC.

This chain joins TRBV12-3 or TRBV12-4 and TRBJ1-5; tentative D call: TRBD1 (6 bases). V was pared by 3 bases and J by 1 base, with 13 bases between. The CDR3 consists of 16 residues. The DNA for the CDR3 is TGTGCCAGCAGTTTCTTCAGGGGAGGAAGCAATCAGCCCCAGCATTTT. It is translated as CASSFFRGGSNQPQHF.

This clonotype came up a few times. The genes are TRBV5-1 and TRBJ2-2; D possibly corresponds to TRBD1 (6 bases). This CDR3 comprises 13 residues. The germline V gene has CDR1 SGHRS and CDR2 YFSETQ. Deletions cut 4 bases from V and 6 bases from J, with 10 bases between. The CDR3 nucleotides are TGCGCCAGCAGCCTGGACAGCGCCGGGGAGCTGTTTTTT. Translation gives CASSLDSAGELFF.

The rearrangement joins TRBV24-1 to TRBJ1-5; the match to TRBD1 covers 7 bases. The germline V gene encodes CDR1 KGHDR and CDR2 SFDVKD. This CDR3 contains 13 residues. V shed 9 bases, J shed 0 bases, and the junction held 1 base outside the gene matches. The CDR3 spells CATGQDSNQPQHF. The CDR3 region has the DNA TGTGCCACCGGACAGGATAGCAATCAGCCCCAGCATTTT.

This clonotype has just a few counts. The chain has TRBV28 and TRBJ1-5; D not certain. The CDR3 consists of 15 residues. From germline, CDR1 is MDHEN and CDR2 SYDVKM. V was cut by 3 bases and J by 0 bases, with 9 bases left in between. The CDR3 nucleotides are TGTGCCAGCAGTTTCCCCCCCGGTAGCAATCAGCCCCAGCATTTT. Encoded protein: CASSFPPGSNQPQHF.

The chain carries TRBV5-5 and TRBJ2-3; no definite D call. The CDR3 covers 14 residues. V was pared by 5 bases and J by 3 bases, with 13 bases between. CDR1 SGHKS and CDR2 YYEKEE come from the germline V gene (reference sequence). The CDR3 spells CASRFREVTDTQYF. The CDR3 DNA is TGTGCCAGCAGATTCCGCGAGGTGACAGATACGCAGTATTTT.

This clonotype showed up many times. This chain joins TRBV5-1 and TRBJ2-3, with D possibly called TRBD1 or TRBD2 (6 bases each). This CDR3 contains 15 residues. V was cut by 4 bases and J by 1 base, with 13 bases left in between. Germline V lookup: CDR1 SGHRS, CDR2 YFSETQ. The CDR3 region is CASSGGTSGTDTQYF. The CDR3 DNA reads TGCGCCAGCAGCGGCGGGACATCTGGCACAGATACGCAGTATTTT.